Shown below are 31 T cell receptor beta chains from a single sample sequenced in a study of blood T cell repertoires in COVID-19. Assay: immunoSEQ multiplex PCR; the TCRdb copy retains only in-frame clones and omits some. The data contain roughly 310,000 clones, approximately 90% of them singletons. The sample was peripheral blood. The receptors were sampled from a woman in her 50s with active or convalescent COVID-19.

The genes are TRBV3-1 (or the pseudogene TRBV3-2) and TRBJ2-3, with D perhaps matching TRBD2 (6 bases). This CDR3 has 16 residues. CDR1 and CDR2 from the germline V gene are LGHDT and YNNKEL (reference sequence). Trimming took 4 bases from V and 6 from J, leaving 20 bases between them. DNA for the CDR3: TGTGCCAGCAGCCCACCTGGGGGGTCGAAAGGGGATACGCAGTATTTT. Protein: CASSPPGGSKGDTQYF.

A remark on this clone: This same CDR3 is encoded by further DNA sequences in the sample. This chain connects TRBV9 to TRBJ2-3; 9 positions match TRBD2. Germline CDR1 reads SGDLS; CDR2 reads YYNGEE. The trim removed 0 bases at V and 1 base at J, leaving 3 bases unmatched. The CDR3 runs 16 residues. The CDR3 loop reads CASSVAIAGGTDTQYF. DNA for the CDR3: TGTGCCAGCAGCGTAGCAATAGCGGGGGGCACAGATACGCAGTATTTT.

The rearrangement links TRBV9 to TRBJ2-1; tentatively, D is TRBD2 (6 bases). Germline V gives CDR1 SGDLS, CDR2 YYNGEE. The CDR3 spans 13 residues. The V and J ends lost 2 bases and 7 bases respectively, with 10 bases between them. The CDR3 DNA is TGTGCCAGCAGCGTCTCAGGGAGGAATGAGCAGTTCTTC. Residues: CASSVSGRNEQFF.

This clone has at least ten counts. This chain joins TRBV28 and TRBJ2-2; 11 nucleotides align to TRBD2. There are 16 residues in the CDR3. CDR1 and CDR2 from the germline V gene are MDHEN and SYDVKM. Trimming took 8 bases from V and 4 from J; bases not matched to a gene: 9. DNA of the CDR3: TGTGCCAGCCGCACTAGCGGGAGTGGAAGCACCGGGGAGCTGTTTTTT. This sequence encodes CASRTSGSGSTGELFF. The variable domain in full, completed from reference TRBV28 and TRBJ2-2, reads DVKVTQSSRYLVKRTGEKVFLECVQDMDHENMFWYRQDPGLGLRLIYFSYDVKMKEKGDIPEGYSVSREKKERFSLILESASTNQTSMYLCASRTSGSGSTGELFFGEGSRLTVL.

The chain uses TRBV2 and TRBJ2-2; 7 bases line up with TRBD1. The V segment lost 6 bases and the J segment 8 bases; nucleotides outside the gene matches: 3. CDR1 is SNHLY and CDR2 is FYNNEI in the germline V gene. The CDR3 runs 12 residues. In DNA form, the CDR3 reads TGTGCCAGCAGGTACAGGGGTGGGGAGCTGTTTTTT. Protein: CASRYRGGELFF.

The V call is TRBV2, the J call TRBJ2-3; a possible D gene is TRBD1 (6 bases). This CDR3 has 17 residues. In germline, CDR1 is SNHLY, CDR2 FYNNEI. Between the trimmed V and J ends, which lost 3 bases and 1 base, there was a span of 17 bases. As DNA, the CDR3 is TGTGCCAGCAGTGAGGTGTTTAGGGACAAGGGCACAGATACGCAGTATTTT. This codes for CASSEVFRDKGTDTQYF.

The gene calls are TRBV30 and TRBJ2-2, with 9 nucleotides matching TRBD1. Germline V lookup: CDR1 GTSNPN, CDR2 SVGIG (reference sequence). The CDR3 is made up of 15 amino acids. Germline trimming cut 5 bases from V and 1 base from J; bases unmatched to any gene: 5. CDR3 nucleotides: TGTGCCTGGGGCCCGGGACAGGGGAACACCGGGGAGCTGTTTTTT. It encodes CAWGPGQGNTGELFF.

The chain employs TRBV9 and TRBJ1-1; TRBD1 agrees at 7 bases. Trimming removed 0 bases from V and 4 bases from J; junction bases left unmatched: 6. The CDR3 is 15 amino acids. Germline CDR1 SGDLS, CDR2 YYNGEE. The CDR3 is CASSVGSQGGTEAFF. The CDR3 DNA reads TGTGCCAGCAGCGTAGGCTCCCAGGGGGGCACTGAAGCTTTCTTT.

This clone has only a few counts. The gene calls are TRBV6-5 and TRBJ2-7; 7 bases are a match to TRBD1. The germline V gene encodes CDR1 MNHEY and CDR2 SVGAGI. J lost 4 bases, V lost 3 bases, and 3 bases had no gene match. CDR3 size: 13 residues. The CDR3 DNA sequence: TGTGCCAGCAGTTATGGGACAGAGTACGAGCAGTACTTC. Translating it yields CASSYGTEYEQYF.

This clone was observed once. This chain connects TRBV30 to TRBJ2-3; D is undetermined. Germline V gene lookup returns CDR1 GTSNPN and CDR2 SVGIG (reference sequence). V was pared by 4 bases and J by 3 bases, with 8 bases between. The CDR3 contains 12 residues. The CDR3 here is CAWTPRTDTQYF. The CDR3 coding sequence is TGTGCCTGGACCCCCAGGACAGATACGCAGTATTTT.

The rearrangement joins TRBV5-1 to TRBJ1-2, with 9 bases that match TRBD1. V shed 3 bases and J 2 bases; nucleotides not matched to a gene: 11. CDR1 and CDR2 (germline): SGHRS, YFSETQ. This CDR3 has 17 amino acids. The CDR3 sequence: CASSSGSGTGMNYGYTF. CDR3 bases: TGCGCCAGCAGCTCAGGATCCGGGACAGGGATGAACTATGGCTACACCTTC.

This rearrangement joins TRBV2 to TRBJ1-5; TRBD1 aligns across 7 bases. The CDR3 totals 15 residues. CDR1 is SNHLY, CDR2 FYNNEI, per germline. The trim removed 8 bases at V and 6 bases at J, leaving 13 bases unmatched. The CDR3 DNA follows: TGTGCCAGCCAAGACCGGTCAGGGGGGCGTCAGCCCCAGCATTTT. This encodes CASQDRSGGRQPQHF.

The V gene is TRBV11-2, the J gene TRBJ2-2; D may be TRBD1 (7 bases). The ends were cut back, 5 bases at V and 3 bases at J, with 13 bases in the middle. CDR3 length equals 15 residues. CDR1 is SGHAT, CDR2 FQNNGV, per germline. The CDR3 reads CASSPGGWYTGELFF. The CDR3 nucleotides read TGTGCCAGCAGCCCAGGGGGGTGGTACACCGGGGAGCTGTTTTTT.

About this clone itself: This same CDR3 is encoded by further DNA sequences in the sample. The chain links TRBV7-2 to TRBJ1-5; no reliable D call. The CDR3 has 15 residues. The V gene lost 1 base and the J gene lost 2 bases, with 9 bases spanning the gap. Per the germline V gene, CDR1 is SGHTA and CDR2 is FQGNSA. In nucleotides, the CDR3 is TGTGCCAGCAGCTTAGTGGGCGGGGGCAATCAGCCCCAGCATTTT. Translation: CASSLVGGGNQPQHF. Full variable domain (missing parts from reference TRBV7-2 and TRBJ1-5): GAGVSQSPSNKVTEKGKDVELRCDPISGHTALYWYRQSLGQGLEFLIYFQGNSAPDKSGLPSDRFSAERTGGSVSTLTIQRTQQEDSAVYLCASSLVGGGNQPQHFGDGTRLSIL.

The V call is TRBV9, the J call TRBJ1-1; 9 positions agree with TRBD1. V was clipped by 3 bases and J by 3 bases; unmatched bases: 3. This CDR3 spans 14 amino acids. Germline lookup yields CDR1 SGDLS and CDR2 YYNGEE. This CDR3 reads CASSGGTGYTEAFF. In nucleotides, the CDR3 is TGTGCCAGCAGCGGCGGGACAGGGTACACTGAAGCTTTCTTT.

The V gene is TRBV11-2, the J gene TRBJ1-1; D remains ambiguous. This CDR3 contains 19 residues. Per germline, CDR1 SGHAT and CDR2 FQNNGV. The ends were cut back, 1 base at V and 3 bases at J, with 24 bases in the middle. CDR3 nucleotide sequence: TGTGCCAGCAGCTTAGGTCATCATCGCCTGGCGGGCGCGGACACTGAAGCTTTCTTT. Its protein product is CASSLGHHRLAGADTEAFF.

The chain uses TRBV7-2 and TRBJ2-1, with no clear D. Between the trimmed V and J ends, which lost 1 base and 6 bases, there was a span of 7 bases. The CDR3 sequence is 13 residues long. From germline, CDR1 is SGHTA and CDR2 FQGNSA. CDR3 in amino acids: CASSLVGGNEQFF. The CDR3 DNA sequence: TGTGCCAGCAGCTTAGTTGGCGGCAATGAGCAGTTCTTC.

A single count supports this clone. The J gene is TRBJ1-5, the V gene TRBV5-5, with 9 bases fitting TRBD1. With V trimmed by 4 bases and J by 9 bases, 17 bases remained unmatched. Germline-derived CDR1 and CDR2 are SGHKS and YYEKEE (reference sequence). The CDR3 totals 17 residues. As DNA, the CDR3 is TGTGCCAGCAGCGCCAGTCCCGGGACAGGGAACGGCGCGCCCCAGCATTTT. This gives the protein CASSASPGTGNGAPQHF.

This clone turned up a few times. This chain links TRBV18 with TRBJ1-6; D uncertain. V gave up 2 bases and J gave up 10 bases, with 15 bases separating them. Germline V gene sequence: CDR1 KGHSH, CDR2 LQKENI. The CDR3 consists of 15 residues. The CDR3 DNA reads as TGTGCCAGCTCACCAGGGGAGCTCGGGAGATCACCCCTCCACTTT. Translated: CASSPGELGRSPLHF. The variable domain in full, completed from reference TRBV18 and TRBJ1-6, reads NAGVMQNPRHLVRRRGQEARLRCSPMKGHSHVYWYRQLPEEGLKFMVYLQKENIIDESGMPKERFSAEFPKEGPSILRIQQVVRGDSAAYFCASSPGELGRSPLHFGNGTRLTVT.

The J gene is TRBJ1-1, the V gene TRBV7-9; 12 nucleotides agree with TRBD1. Germline assignment: CDR1 SEHNR and CDR2 FQNEAQ (reference sequence). The V segment lost 3 bases and the J segment 3 bases; nucleotides outside the gene matches: 8. CDR3 length: 17 amino acids. CDR3 amino acids: CASSFRDRGPDDTEAFF. CDR3 coding DNA: TGTGCCAGCAGCTTCCGGGACAGGGGGCCTGACGACACTGAAGCTTTCTTT.

The rearrangement joins TRBV28 to TRBJ1-6; D unclear. V was pared by 2 bases and J by 0 bases, with 5 bases between. Germline CDR1 is MDHEN and CDR2 is SYDVKM. The CDR3 has 15 amino acids. The CDR3 loop reads CASSLESSYNSPLHF. In nucleotides, the CDR3 is TGTGCCAGCAGTTTAGAGAGCTCCTATAATTCACCCCTCCACTTT.

The chain combines TRBV6-5 with TRBJ2-1, with a possible D match to TRBD2 (5 bases). Germline loops: CDR1 MNHEY, CDR2 SVGAGI. The CDR3 is 14 amino acids. V lost 2 bases to trimming and J lost 5 bases, with 10 bases between them. CDR3 in DNA: TGTGCCAGCAGTTACGTGGACGGGAACAATGAGCAGTTCTTC. This gives the protein CASSYVDGNNEQFF.

The chain recombines TRBV2 with TRBJ1-5, with 7 bases aligning to TRBD1. Germline V CDR1 and CDR2: SNHLY, FYNNEI. The CDR3 loop spans 17 amino acids. The ends lost 6 bases at V and 0 bases at J; junction bases unmatched: 11. The CDR3 DNA reads TGTGCCAGCAGGAAAAGACAGGGCCCTTATAGCAATCAGCCCCAGCATTTT. This translates into CASRKRQGPYSNQPQHF. Looking up the rest from reference TRBV2 and TRBJ1-5 gives the full variable domain: EPEVTQTPSHQVTQMGQEVILRCVPISNHLYFYWYRQILGQKVEFLVSFYNNEISEKSEIFDDQFSVERPDGSNFTLKIRSTKLEDSAMYFCASRKRQGPYSNQPQHFGDGTRLSIL.

The chain recombines TRBV28 with TRBJ2-7; a possible D gene is TRBD1 (6 bases). The germline V and J ends were trimmed by 6 bases and 3 bases, with 21 bases remaining between them. The germline CDR1 and CDR2 sequences are MDHEN and SYDVKM. The CDR3 is 16 residues long. The CDR3 nucleotides read TGTGCCAGCAGCCTTCCAGAGGGGGTGAACCTCTACGAGCAGTACTTC. This sequence encodes CASSLPEGVNLYEQYF.

The J gene is TRBJ2-7, the V gene TRBV2; 11 bases are a match to TRBD1. The V and J ends lost 7 bases and 6 bases, in that order; junction bases with no gene match: 8. CDR1 is SNHLY, CDR2 FYNNEI, per germline. CDR3 length: 14 amino acids. CDR3 residues: CASTRGQGDFEQYF. The CDR3 nucleotides read TGTGCCAGCACTCGGGGACAGGGGGACTTCGAGCAGTACTTC.

The chain employs TRBV4-3 and TRBJ2-3; D perhaps matches TRBD1 (5 bases). The V end lost 0 bases, the J end lost 5 bases, and 6 bases lay between the germline ends. The CDR3 has 13 amino acids. Looked up from germline, CDR1 is LGHNA and CDR2 is YSLEER. The CDR3 coding sequence is TGCGCCAGCAGCCAAGATCAGGGAGATACGCAGTATTTT. It is translated as CASSQDQGDTQYF.

J is TRBJ2-2 and V is TRBV7-2, with D maybe TRBD1 (5 bases). The germline gives CDR1 SGHTA, CDR2 FQGNSA. CDR3 length: 13 amino acids. V lost 2 bases to trimming and J lost 5 bases, with 6 bases between them. This CDR3 reads CASSLYRTGELFF. Written as DNA, the CDR3 is TGTGCCAGCAGCTTATACAGGACCGGGGAGCTGTTTTTT. Filled out from reference TRBV7-2 and TRBJ2-2, the complete variable domain reads GAGVSQSPSNKVTEKGKDVELRCDPISGHTALYWYRQSLGQGLEFLIYFQGNSAPDKSGLPSDRFSAERTGGSVSTLTIQRTQQEDSAVYLCASSLYRTGELFFGEGSRLTVL.

This clone occurred once. CDR3 amino acids: CASSLPPGSFSGNTIYF. CDR3 coding DNA: TGTGCCAGCAGCTTACCCCCCGGTTCCTTCTCTGGAAACACCATATATTTT. This chain connects TRBV7-2 to TRBJ1-3; unclear D gene. The V and J ends lost 2 bases and 0 bases respectively, with 14 bases between them. The CDR3 is 17 amino acids. CDR1 and CDR2 (germline): SGHTA, FQGNSA.

The V gene is TRBV6-1, the J gene TRBJ1-1; the D is unclear. This CDR3 is built from 14 residues. Germline values: CDR1 MNHNS, CDR2 SASEGT. Deletions cut 0 bases from V and 3 bases from J, with 8 bases between. In nucleotides, the CDR3 is TGTGCCAGCAGTGAAGCACAGTTGGACACTGAAGCTTTCTTT. Residues: CASSEAQLDTEAFF.

This chain uses TRBV6-4 with TRBJ2-2; 7 positions agree with TRBD2. Germline loops: CDR1 MRHNA, CDR2 SNTAGT. CDR3 length equals 16 residues. J lost 6 bases, V lost 3 bases, and 10 bases had no gene match. In DNA, the CDR3 is TGTGCCAGCAGTGAAGATAAGGTCCGGGGGGCCGGGGAGCTGTTTTTT. Amino acid sequence: CASSEDKVRGAGELFF.

The J gene is TRBJ1-5, the V gene TRBV6-5; no clear D. V dropped 2 bases and J dropped 5 bases, with 7 bases sitting between them. Germline values: CDR1 MNHEY, CDR2 SVGAGI. The length of the CDR3 is 13 residues. This CDR3 reads CASSYRVYQPQHF. The CDR3 DNA follows: TGTGCCAGCAGTTACCGGGTTTATCAGCCCCAGCATTTT.